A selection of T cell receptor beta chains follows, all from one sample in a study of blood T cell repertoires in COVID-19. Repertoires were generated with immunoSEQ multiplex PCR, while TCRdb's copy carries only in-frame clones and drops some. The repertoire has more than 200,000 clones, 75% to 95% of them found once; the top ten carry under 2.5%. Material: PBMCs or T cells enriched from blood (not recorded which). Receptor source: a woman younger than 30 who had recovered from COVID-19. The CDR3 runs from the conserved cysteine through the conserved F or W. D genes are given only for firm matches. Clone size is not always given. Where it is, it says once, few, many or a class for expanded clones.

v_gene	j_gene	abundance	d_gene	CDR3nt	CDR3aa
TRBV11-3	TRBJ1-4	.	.	TGTGCCAGCAGCCCAGACAGTGGAGAAAAACTGTTTTTT	CASSPDSGEKLFF
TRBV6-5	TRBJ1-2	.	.	TGTGCCAGCTTGGGGGGTAACTATGGCTACACCTTC	CASLGGNYGYTF
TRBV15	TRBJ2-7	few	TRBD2	TGTGCCACCAGCAGAGAGTCGTCTAGCGGTCGCTACGAGCAGTACTTC	CATSRESSSGRYEQYF
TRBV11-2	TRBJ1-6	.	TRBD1	TGTGCCAGCAGCTTAAAAGGCCCGAGGACAGGGGATAATTCACCCCTCCACTTT	CASSLKGPRTGDNSPLHF
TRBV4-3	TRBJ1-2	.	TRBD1	TGCGCCAGCAGCCGCCGGGACAGGGGACGCTATGGCTACACCTTC	CASSRRDRGRYGYTF
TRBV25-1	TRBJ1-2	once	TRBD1	TGTGCCAGCAGGGCCGCGGGACAGGGGGCTGATGGCTACACCTTC	CASRAAGQGADGYTF
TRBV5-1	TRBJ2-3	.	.	TGCGCCAGCAGCTTGGGCAGGGCATCCACAGATACGCAGTATTTT	CASSLGRASTDTQYF
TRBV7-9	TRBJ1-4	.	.	TGTGCCAGCAGCCGCCAATCGGGGGACTATGAAAAACTGTTTTTT	CASSRQSGDYEKLFF
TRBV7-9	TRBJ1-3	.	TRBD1	TGTGCCAGCAGCCCACAGGGGAGCTCTGGAAACACCATATATTTT	CASSPQGSSGNTIYF
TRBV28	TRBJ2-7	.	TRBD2	TGTGCCAGCACCCCGGGAGGGTATGAGCAGTACTTC	CASTPGGYEQYF
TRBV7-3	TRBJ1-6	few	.	TGTGCCAGCAGCTTAGACAGGACTCAGGATTCACCCCTCCACTTT	CASSLDRTQDSPLHF
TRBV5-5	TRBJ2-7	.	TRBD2	TGTGCCAGCAGCCCGATAGCGGGAGGGGACTTTGGGCAGTACTTC	CASSPIAGGDFGQYF
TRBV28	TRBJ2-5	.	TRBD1	TGTGCCAGCAGCCGAATAGCGTTCCGGGACAGGGGGCGCCGAGAGACCCAGTACTTC	CASSRIAFRDRGRRETQYF
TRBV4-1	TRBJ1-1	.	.	TGCGCCAGCAGCCAAGAATCTTCCGCGGAAGCTTTCTTT	CASSQESSAEAFF
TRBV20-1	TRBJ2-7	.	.	TGCAGTGCTAATTCCGCCGGCGAGCAGTACTTC	CSANSAGEQYF
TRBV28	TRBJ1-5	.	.	TGTGCCAGCAGTTTGGTCGGGGATCAGCCCCAGCATTTT	CASSLVGDQPQHF
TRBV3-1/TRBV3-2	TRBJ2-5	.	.	TGTGCCAGCAGCCAAGAGGGGAGTCCGGAGACCCAGTACTTC	CASSQEGSPETQYF
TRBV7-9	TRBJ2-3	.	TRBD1	TGTGCCAGCAGCCGCATCGGACAGGGTGATGATACGCAGTATTTT	CASSRIGQGDDTQYF
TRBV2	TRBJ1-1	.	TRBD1	TGTGCCAGCAGTCTGGACAGGGGCGTGAACACTGAAGCTTTCTTT	CASSLDRGVNTEAFF
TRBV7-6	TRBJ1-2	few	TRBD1	TGTGCCAGCAGCTGCCGGGACAGCGGAAACTATGGCTACACCTTC	CASSCRDSGNYGYTF
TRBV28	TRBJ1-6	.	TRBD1	TGTGCCAGCAGTCGTCGATCCGGGACAGGAAATTCACCCCTCCACTTT	CASSRRSGTGNSPLHF
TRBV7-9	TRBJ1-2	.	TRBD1	TGTGCCAGCAGCTCCTCGGGACAGGGGGCCGATGTTCACACCTTC	CASSSSGQGADVHTF
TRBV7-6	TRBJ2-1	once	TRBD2	TGTGCCAGCAGCTTAGGGCTAGCGGGAGCGGGAGGTGAGCAGTTCTTC	CASSLGLAGAGGEQFF
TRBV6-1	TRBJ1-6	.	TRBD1	TGTGCCAGCAGTGAAAACCGGGACAGGGTAATCCACTTT	CASSENRDRVIHF
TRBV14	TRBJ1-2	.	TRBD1	TGTGCCAGCAGCCGCCAGGGACAGGACTATGGCTACACCTTC	CASSRQGQDYGYTF
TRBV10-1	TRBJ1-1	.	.	TGCGCCAGCAGTGAGTCTCCAGGGCAGGGAACTGAAGCTTTCTTT	CASSESPGQGTEAFF
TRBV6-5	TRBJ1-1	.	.	TGTGCCAGCAGGTCTCAGGGCTCCCCTGAAGCTTTCTTT	CASRSQGSPEAFF
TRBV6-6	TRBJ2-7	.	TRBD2	TGTGCCACCGGACTAGCGTTGCTCTCCTACGAGCAGTACTTC	CATGLALLSYEQYF
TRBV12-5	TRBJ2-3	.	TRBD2	TGTGCTAGTGGTTTACCTAGCGGGGGGGATACGCAGTATTTT	CASGLPSGGDTQYF
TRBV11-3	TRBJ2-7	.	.	TGTGCCAGCAGCTTCTCGTTAGCCGGTTCCTACGAGCAGTACTTC	CASSFSLAGSYEQYF
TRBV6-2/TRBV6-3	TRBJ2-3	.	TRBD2	TGTGCCAGCAGTTACGGGACTAGCGGGGCCACGCAGTATTTT	CASSYGTSGATQYF
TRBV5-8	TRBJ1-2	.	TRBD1	TGTGCCAGCGGTCCCGCGGCAGGCAGGGGGGAGTACTATGGCTACACCTTC	CASGPAAGRGEYYGYTF
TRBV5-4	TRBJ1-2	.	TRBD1	TGTGCCAGCGGGGGGACAGGGAACTATGGCTACACCTTC	CASGGTGNYGYTF
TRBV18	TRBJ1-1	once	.	TGTGCCAGCTCACCCGCCTCGCCAGGGATGAACACTGAAGCTTTCTTT	CASSPASPGMNTEAFF
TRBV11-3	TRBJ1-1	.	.	TGTGCCAGCAGCGTAGAGGGTAGGGGGTGGTCTGAAGCTTTCTTT	CASSVEGRGWSEAFF
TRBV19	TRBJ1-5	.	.	TGTGCCAGTAGAGCGGGATTCAGCAATCAGCCCCAGCATTTT	CASRAGFSNQPQHF